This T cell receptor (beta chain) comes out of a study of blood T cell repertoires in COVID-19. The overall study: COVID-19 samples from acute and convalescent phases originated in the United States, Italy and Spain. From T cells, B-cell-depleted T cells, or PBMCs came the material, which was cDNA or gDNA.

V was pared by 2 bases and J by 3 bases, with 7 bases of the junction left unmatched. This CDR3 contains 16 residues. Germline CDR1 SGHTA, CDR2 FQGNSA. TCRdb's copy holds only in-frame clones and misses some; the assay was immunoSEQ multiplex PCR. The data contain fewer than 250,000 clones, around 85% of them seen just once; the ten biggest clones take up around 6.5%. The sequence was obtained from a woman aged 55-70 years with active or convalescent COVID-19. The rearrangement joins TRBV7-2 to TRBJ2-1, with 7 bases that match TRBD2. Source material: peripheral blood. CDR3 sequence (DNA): TGTGCCAGCAGCTTAAACGGCGGGGGATACTACAATGAGCAGTTCTTC. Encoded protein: CASSLNGGGYYNEQFF.